This passage covers 31 T cell receptor beta chains from one sample sequenced in a study of cytomegalovirus exposure and HLA in healthy donors. The data were produced by immunoSEQ multiplex PCR, yet TCRdb's version contains in-frame clones alone and is incomplete. The sample records over 150,000 clones, over 85% being singletons. What was sequenced was PBMCs. Receptor source: a woman between 18 and 30 years old in good health and CMV-seropositive.

The chain uses TRBV5-1 and TRBJ2-1; 9 nucleotides align to TRBD2. CDR1 is SGHRS and CDR2 is YFSETQ in the germline V gene. This CDR3 spans 16 amino acids. Losses at the gene ends were 5 bases for V and 0 bases for J; bases not matched to a gene: 6. As DNA, the CDR3 is TGCGCCAGCAGTCGTAGCGGGGGAAGCTCCTACAATGAGCAGTTCTTC. It is translated as CASSRSGGSSYNEQFF.

This clone was counted only a few times. The J gene is TRBJ1-2, the V gene TRBV27, with D unresolved. This CDR3 comprises 10 residues. Germline V gene sequence: CDR1 MNHEY, CDR2 SMNVEV (reference sequence). Trimming pared 9 bases from V and 8 bases from J, leaving 10 bases between. As DNA, the CDR3 is TGTGCCAGTGGCACGTTAGGCTACACCTTC. It translates to CASGTLGYTF.

This clone came up once. V is TRBV19 and J is TRBJ1-2, with a tentative D call TRBD1 (6 bases). Germline lookup yields CDR1 LNHDA and CDR2 SQIVND (reference sequence). This CDR3 is built from 13 residues. Trimming removed 4 bases from V and 5 bases from J, with 11 bases in between. Written as DNA, the CDR3 is TGTGCCAGTAGTAGGAGGACAGCTTATGGCTACACCTTC. Translated: CASSRRTAYGYTF.

The V call is TRBV27, the J call TRBJ2-1, with 12 bases identical to TRBD2. Trimming took 4 bases from V and 6 from J; bases not matched to a gene: 4. Germline V gene lookup returns CDR1 MNHEY and CDR2 SMNVEV (reference sequence). This CDR3 is 15 amino acids long. The CDR3 coding sequence is TGTGCCAGCAGTTCCGGACTAGCGGGGCCCAATGAGCAGTTCTTC. Residues: CASSSGLAGPNEQFF.

V gene TRBV19 combines with J gene TRBJ1-2; 7 bases align to TRBD1. Germline CDR1 reads LNHDA; CDR2 reads SQIVND (reference sequence). The CDR3 covers 15 residues. V dropped 6 bases and J dropped 2; count of bases not matched to a gene: 9. The CDR3 DNA sequence: TGTGCCAGTAGCCCGGACAGGAACCTAAACTATGGCTACACCTTC. Its translation is CASSPDRNLNYGYTF.

The chain uses TRBV11-3 and TRBJ1-1; D remains unclear. Germline CDR1 and CDR2: SGHNT and YENEEA. The CDR3 has 15 amino acids. The germline V and J ends were trimmed by 10 bases and 1 base, with 19 bases remaining between them. The CDR3, as DNA: TGTGCCACCATGTCCAATGGAGGTCGGAACACTGAAGCTTTCTTT. It yields the protein CATMSNGGRNTEAFF.

The chain joins TRBV14 to TRBJ1-4; tentatively, D is TRBD1 (6 bases). There are 12 residues in the CDR3. V was pared by 5 bases and J by 14 bases, with 15 bases between. The germline gives CDR1 SGHDN, CDR2 FVKESK. CDR3 DNA sequence: TGTGCCAGCAGCAAGGGGTGGGACAACCTGTTTTTT. This translates into CASSKGWDNLFF.

The CDR3 reads CASKGQYTGELFF. The CDR3 nucleotides are TGTGCCAGCAAGGGACAGTACACCGGGGAGCTGTTTTTT. The chain is built from TRBV2 and TRBJ2-2, with 7 bases identical to TRBD1. The CDR3 consists of 13 residues. CDR1 and CDR2 (germline): SNHLY, FYNNEI. The V gene end was trimmed by 7 bases and the J gene end by 3 bases; junction bases not matched to a gene: 2.

The gene calls are TRBV18 and TRBJ1-2; no clear D gene. Germline values: CDR1 KGHSH, CDR2 LQKENI. Trimming removed 0 bases at V and 6 bases at J, with 17 bases between. The CDR3 spans 16 residues. The CDR3 nucleotides read TGTGCCAGCTCACCACCTCAGACACCAGCCGCCAATGGCTACACCTTC. Amino acids: CASSPPQTPAANGYTF.

This rearrangement joins TRBV10-1 to TRBJ2-2; D remains unclear. This CDR3 comprises 13 residues. Trimming removed 2 bases from V and 3 bases from J, with 4 bases in between. Germline V gene lookup returns CDR1 WNHNN and CDR2 SYGVQD (reference sequence). Here the CDR3 DNA reads TGCGCCAGCAGTGAGCGGGACACCGGGGAGCTGTTTTTT. Encoded protein: CASSERDTGELFF.

The chain is built from TRBV4-1 and TRBJ1-3, with a possible D match to TRBD1 (6 bases). Per the germline V gene, CDR1 is MGHRA and CDR2 is YSYEKL. Trimming cost V 2 bases and J 0 bases, with 8 bases left between them. The CDR3 spans 15 residues. The CDR3 nucleotides are TGCGCCAGCAGCCAAAGAGGGGGCTCTGGAAACACCATATATTTT. Translating it yields CASSQRGGSGNTIYF.

V usage is TRBV5-6 and J usage is TRBJ1-5; tentatively, D is TRBD1 (5 bases). The V gene's germline CDR1 is SGHDT and CDR2 YYEEEE. The ends were cut back, 2 bases at V and 3 bases at J, with 12 bases in the middle. The CDR3 totals 15 residues. CDR3 amino acids: CASSLFQGSNQPQHF. Written as DNA, the CDR3 is TGTGCCAGCAGCTTATTCCAGGGATCCAATCAGCCCCAGCATTTT.

This clone has only one observation. The chain recombines TRBV10-1 with TRBJ1-5; maybe TRBD1 (6 bases). V was pared by 3 bases and J by 3 bases, with 9 bases between. CDR1 WNHNN and CDR2 SYGVQD come from the germline V gene (reference sequence). The CDR3 is made up of 14 amino acids. In DNA form, the CDR3 reads TGCGCCAGCAGTGAAAACAGGGTCAATCAGCCCCAGCATTTT. Encoded protein: CASSENRVNQPQHF.

V usage is TRBV9 and J usage is TRBJ2-5, with D possibly TRBD2 on 5 matching bases. V was cut by 0 bases and J by 5 bases, with 14 bases left in between. The germline gives CDR1 SGDLS, CDR2 YYNGEE. This CDR3 is built from 15 residues. The CDR3 DNA reads TGTGCCAGCAGCGTAGGGGCGGGCCGATCGGAGACCCAGTACTTC. It encodes CASSVGAGRSETQYF.

J is TRBJ1-5 and V is TRBV7-8; D call uncertain. Germline values: CDR1 SGHVS, CDR2 FQNEAQ. This CDR3 contains 16 residues. V dropped 2 bases and J dropped 7 bases, with 18 bases sitting between them. The chain's CDR3 is CASSLSRWQSGQPQHF. The CDR3 bases are TGTGCCAGCAGCTTATCGAGGTGGCAGTCTGGGCAGCCCCAGCATTTT. Supplemented by reference TRBV7-8 and TRBJ1-5, the full variable domain reads GAGVSQSPRYKVAKRGQDVALRCDPISGHVSLFWYQQALGQGPEFLTYFQNEAQLDKSGLPSDRFFAERPEGSVSTLKIQRTQQEDSAVYLCASSLSRWQSGQPQHFGDGTRLSIL.

The rearrangement links TRBV4-1 to TRBJ1-1, with TRBD1 as a possible D gene (5 bases). The CDR3 totals 15 residues. V was cut by 4 bases and J by 5 bases, with 17 bases left in between. CDR1 is MGHRA, CDR2 YSYEKL, per germline. The CDR3 here is CASSLAGGGGTEAFF. The DNA for the CDR3 is TGCGCCAGCAGCCTAGCGGGGGGTGGGGGAACTGAAGCTTTCTTT.

This chain links TRBV6-6 with TRBJ2-4, with D tentatively TRBD1 (6 bases). CDR3 length: 14 amino acids. Germline V lookup: CDR1 MNHNY, CDR2 SVGAGI (reference sequence). V lost 5 bases to trimming and J lost 8 bases, with 16 bases between them. Here the CDR3 DNA reads TGTGCCAGCAGTAAAACGGACAGCAGGGACATTCAGTACTTC. Translation gives CASSKTDSRDIQYF.

About this clone: The junction does not match germline at one end; this may be a read error. V usage is TRBV7-7 and J usage is TRBJ2-3; tentatively, D is TRBD1 (6 bases). The CDR3 has 15 amino acids. Germline V gives CDR1 SSHAT, CDR2 FNYEAQ (reference sequence). The DNA for the CDR3 is TGTGCTAGCAGCCCGTTTATACAGGGTACAGATACGCAGTATTTT. This codes for CASSPFIQGTDTQYF. The variable domain in full, with the rest retrieved from reference TRBV7-7 and TRBJ2-3, is GAGVSQSPRYKVTKRGQDVTLRCDPISSHATLYWYQQALGQGPEFLTYFNYEAQPDKSGLPSDRFSAERPEGSISTLTIQRTEQRDSAMYRCASSPFIQGTDTQYFGPGTRLTVL.

The chain uses TRBV11-3 and TRBJ1-1, with D possibly TRBD1 on 6 matching bases. Germline V gene lookup returns CDR1 SGHNT and CDR2 YENEEA. The length of the CDR3 is 15 residues. Trimming left V 5 bases short and J 0 bases short, with 13 bases between. Written as DNA, the CDR3 is TGTGCCAGCAGCCTTAGACAGGCTTTGAACACTGAAGCTTTCTTT. Translating it yields CASSLRQALNTEAFF. The complete variable domain, with remaining parts taken from reference TRBV11-3 and TRBJ1-1, reads EAGVVQSPRYKIIEKKQPVAFWCNPISGHNTLYWYLQNLGQGPELLIRYENEEAVDDSQLPKDRFSAERLKGVDSTLKIQPAELGDSAVYLCASSLRQALNTEAFFGQGTRLTVV.

The V call is TRBV28, the J call TRBJ1-1, with TRBD1 matching 7 bases. Germline V CDR1 and CDR2: MDHEN, SYDVKM. The CDR3 runs to 19 residues. The V gene end was trimmed by 0 bases and the J gene end by 5 bases; junction bases not matched to a gene: 18. The CDR3 region has the DNA TGTGCCAGCAGTTTATGGGTGGACAGGAGATTCAGCGGAAGGACTGAAGCTTTCTTT. Its protein product is CASSLWVDRRFSGRTEAFF. The whole variable domain, filled in from reference TRBV28 and TRBJ1-1, reads DVKVTQSSRYLVKRTGEKVFLECVQDMDHENMFWYRQDPGLGLRLIYFSYDVKMKEKGDIPEGYSVSREKKERFSLILESASTNQTSMYLCASSLWVDRRFSGRTEAFFGQGTRLTVV.

The chain combines TRBV2 with TRBJ1-5, with TRBD1 matching over 7 bases. Germline V gives CDR1 SNHLY, CDR2 FYNNEI. The CDR3 is 14 amino acids. V was pared by 5 bases and J by 3 bases, with 4 bases of the junction left unmatched. The CDR3 DNA follows: TGTGCCAGCAGTCCTACAGGGGACAATCAGCCCCAGCATTTT. It codes for CASSPTGDNQPQHF.

The V gene is TRBV11-3, the J gene TRBJ2-1; TRBD2 might be the D (6 bases). Germline V gene sequence: CDR1 SGHNT, CDR2 YENEEA. V gave up 3 bases and J gave up 3 bases, with 12 bases separating them. The CDR3 runs to 15 residues. CDR3 coding DNA: TGTGCCAGCAGCTTGACTAGTTTAGTCTACAATGAGCAGTTCTTC. Translated: CASSLTSLVYNEQFF.

This rearrangement joins TRBV4-1 to TRBJ2-1; 7 nucleotides line up with TRBD2. Germline V gives CDR1 MGHRA, CDR2 YSYEKL. The CDR3 length is 17 residues. Losses at the gene ends were 0 bases for V and 4 bases for J; bases not matched to a gene: 9. The CDR3 DNA follows: TGCGCCAGCAGCCAAGATCGTGGCGGGAGAGGTTACAATGAGCAGTTCTTC. The encoded protein is CASSQDRGGRGYNEQFF.

The rearrangement joins TRBV27 to TRBJ2-3; possible D gene TRBD2, 5 bases. This CDR3 has 14 amino acids. The germline gives CDR1 MNHEY, CDR2 SMNVEV (reference sequence). V lost 4 bases and J 6 bases, leaving 14 bases between the germline ends. CDR3 loop: CASSSYPRGDTQYF. The CDR3 region has the DNA TGTGCCAGCAGTTCCTATCCACGGGGTGATACGCAGTATTTT.

The V gene is TRBV30, the J gene TRBJ2-3; 12 positions agree with TRBD2. The CDR3 covers 16 residues. Trimming at V came to 4 bases and at J to 6 bases, leaving 11 bases not matched to a gene. Germline CDR1 is GTSNPN and CDR2 is SVGIG (reference sequence). The CDR3 reads CAWTKGLAGLLDTQYF. The CDR3 DNA reads TGTGCCTGGACCAAGGGACTAGCGGGTCTACTCGATACGCAGTATTTT. Complete variable domain (other parts from reference TRBV30 and TRBJ2-3): SQTIHQWPATLVQPVGSPLSLECTVEGTSNPNLYWYRQAAGRGLQLLFYSVGIGQISSEVPQNLSASRPQDRQFILSSKKLLLSDSGFYLCAWTKGLAGLLDTQYFGPGTRLTVL.

V gene TRBV6-1 combines with J gene TRBJ2-7; D remains unclear. This CDR3 contains 14 residues. The V end lost 1 base, the J end lost 4 bases, and 11 bases lay between the germline ends. Germline V lookup: CDR1 MNHNS, CDR2 SASEGT. CDR3 bases: TGTGCCAGCAGTGAAGGAGGTCTCCCGTACGAGCAGTACTTC. Its translation is CASSEGGLPYEQYF.

The chain combines TRBV27 with TRBJ2-4, with D possibly TRBD1 on 6 matching bases. The CDR3 covers 15 residues. Trimming left V 5 bases short and J 4 bases short, with 15 bases between. The V gene's germline CDR1 is MNHEY and CDR2 SMNVEV (reference sequence). The CDR3 sequence is CASSRWPGQKNIQYF. CDR3 DNA sequence: TGTGCCAGCAGTCGGTGGCCAGGACAGAAAAACATTCAGTACTTC.

V is TRBV4-1 and J is TRBJ2-1; TRBD2 aligns across 15 bases. The germline V gene encodes CDR1 MGHRA and CDR2 YSYEKL. V dropped 0 bases and J dropped 8; count of bases not matched to a gene: 5. The CDR3 has 17 residues. The CDR3 is CASSQDRGLAGGYEQFF. The CDR3 bases are TGCGCCAGCAGCCAAGATAGGGGACTAGCGGGAGGTTATGAGCAGTTCTTC.

CDR3 coding DNA: TGTGCCAGCAGACAGGGTCTCGCGAACGATGAGCAGTTCTTC. This gives the protein CASRQGLANDEQFF. The V gene is TRBV6-1, the J gene TRBJ2-1, with D possibly being TRBD1 (6 bases). Trimming pared 6 bases from V and 8 bases from J, leaving 17 bases between. Germline CDR1 and CDR2: MNHNS and SASEGT. The CDR3 spans 14 residues.

The chain recombines TRBV10-3 with TRBJ2-1; a possible D gene is TRBD2 (6 bases). There are 12 residues in the CDR3. Germline V lookup: CDR1 ENHRY, CDR2 SYGVKD. Trimming left V 4 bases short and J 11 bases short, with 12 bases between. CDR3 sequence: CAISGGLAQQFF. The CDR3 DNA reads as TGTGCCATCAGTGGCGGGCTAGCGCAGCAGTTCTTC.

This clone was recorded once. This rearrangement joins TRBV9 to TRBJ2-7, with D possibly matching TRBD2 (6 bases). CDR3 length: 16 amino acids. Trimming stripped 4 bases from V and 1 base from J, with 18 bases between. Germline V CDR1 and CDR2: SGDLS, YYNGEE. Here the CDR3 reads CASSPTSGAISYEQYF. The CDR3 nucleotides are TGTGCCAGCAGCCCGACGTCGGGAGCGATATCCTACGAGCAGTACTTC.